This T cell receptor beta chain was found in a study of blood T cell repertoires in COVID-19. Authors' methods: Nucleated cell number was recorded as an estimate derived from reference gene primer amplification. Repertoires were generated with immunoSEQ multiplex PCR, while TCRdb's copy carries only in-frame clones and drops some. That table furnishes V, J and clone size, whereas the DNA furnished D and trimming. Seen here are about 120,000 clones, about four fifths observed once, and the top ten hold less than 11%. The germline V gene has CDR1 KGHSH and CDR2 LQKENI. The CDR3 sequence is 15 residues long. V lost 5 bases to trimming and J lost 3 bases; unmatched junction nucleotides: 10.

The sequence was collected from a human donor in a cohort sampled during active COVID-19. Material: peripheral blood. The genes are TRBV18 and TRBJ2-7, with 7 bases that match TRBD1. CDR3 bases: TGTGCCAGCTCAGCTAACCCGGGACAGAACTACGAGCAGTACTTC. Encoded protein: CASSANPGQNYEQYF.